This T cell receptor (beta chain) was documented in a study of T-cell reconstitution after alpha-beta-depleted transplantation in children. In its sample, this clonotype was seen many times. What it binds is not known. Unique molecular identifiers were incorporated during preparation of the TCRbeta library. Each CDR3 protein is one row after TCRdb ran MiXCR on the PCR reads. The data hold 540,000 or so distinct CDR3 sequences, with approximately 22% observed a single time. Whole-study results and caveats: About two months after transplant, alpha-beta T cells reportedly came from several hundred expanded graft clones. T-cell counts and diversity at one year post-transplant came mainly from newly produced T cells. At day 60, the high TCRbeta diversity found in some patients originated from recipient T cells and thymic progenitors that had survived.

The germline V gene encodes CDR1 DFQATT and CDR2 SNEGSKA (reference sequence). With 3 bases removed from V and 4 bases from J, the gap between germline ends came to 8 bases. The length of the CDR3 is 12 residues. The TCR comes from a boy younger than two who had a stem cell transplant for acute myeloid leukemia, so the T cells may come from the graft donor. The chain couples TRBV20-1 to TRBJ2-3; the D gene is possibly TRBD1 (6 bases). The sample here was PBMCs, mostly from graft donor cells, taken 360 days after TCRalphabeta/CD19-depleted stem cell transplant. The DNA of the CDR3 is TGCAGTGCTAGTGAGGGGGCAGATACGCAGTATTTT. Translation: CSASEGADTQYF.